This T cell receptor (beta chain) was identified during a study of cytotoxic CD8 clonotypes in ibrutinib-treated CLL. Study in general: The sample average was about 260,000 productive templates and 85,000 to 100,000 productive rearrangements.

Assay: immunoSEQ multiplex PCR; the TCRdb copy retains only in-frame clones and omits some. The sample includes 52,000 or so clones, over 65% seen only once; the top ten take about 20%. Concerning this clone itself: The target antigen is unknown.

Study-level findings and limits: Clonality measured at baseline exceeded age-matched healthy donors, tracking circulating CD8+ T-cell counts.

The sample consisted of PBMCs, taken after 24 months of ibrutinib treatment. The sequence derives from a human donor with chronic lymphocytic leukemia.

The CDR3, as DNA: TGTGCCAGCAGTGGACAGGGGGCTTTTGAGACCCAGTACTTC. Protein sequence: CASSGQGAFETQYF. This chain links TRBV2 with TRBJ2-5; 10 nucleotides match TRBD1. J lost 5 bases, V lost 4 bases, and 4 bases had no gene match. CDR1 is SNHLY, CDR2 FYNNEI, per germline. The CDR3 extends over 14 amino acids.